These 22 T cell receptor beta chains were sequenced from one sample in a study of blood T cell repertoires in COVID-19. Sequenced by immunoSEQ multiplex PCR; TCRdb stores in-frame clones only, minus some. This sample carries about 52,000 clones, 81% of them seen once, and the ten largest clones take around a quarter. The specimen was peripheral blood. Receptors originate from a woman older than 75 with COVID-19, enrolled during active disease.

For the CDR3, the DNA is TGCGCCAGCAGCCGCCGGGACAGGGTAAACGAGCAGTACTTC. Protein: CASSRRDRVNEQYF. V and J are TRBV4-1 and TRBJ2-7; 9 bases agree with TRBD1. V lost 4 bases, J lost 5 bases, and 6 bases stayed unmatched. The CDR3 totals 14 residues. The germline V gene has CDR1 MGHRA and CDR2 YSYEKL.

The rearrangement links TRBV10-2 to TRBJ2-2, with 8 bases identical to TRBD1. CDR1 and CDR2 from the germline V gene are WSHSY and SAAADI. V gave up 4 bases and J gave up 1 base; unmatched junction bases: 2. There are 15 residues in the CDR3. CDR3 nucleotides: TGCGCCAGCAGTGGGGGACAGGTGAACACCGGGGAGCTGTTTTTT. Amino acids: CASSGGQVNTGELFF.

This chain joins TRBV5-1 and TRBJ1-4; TRBD1 might be the D (5 bases). There are 15 residues in the CDR3. Trimming took 4 bases from V and 0 from J, leaving 10 bases between them. Per germline, CDR1 SGHRS and CDR2 YFSETQ. The DNA for the CDR3 is TGCGCCAGCAGCGCGGCAGGGACAACTAATGAAAAACTGTTTTTT. It codes for CASSAAGTTNEKLFF.

This sequence joins TRBV9 and TRBJ2-2, with 8 bases matching TRBD2. Germline-derived CDR1 and CDR2 are SGDLS and YYNGEE. The CDR3 consists of 21 residues. The V and J ends lost 4 bases and 4 bases, in that order; junction bases with no gene match: 24. In nucleotides, the CDR3 is TGTGCCAGCAGCCTGAGTGAGGTAGCGGGAAAATTCCCCGGGGTCACCGGGGAGCTGTTTTTT. Translating gives CASSLSEVAGKFPGVTGELFF.

This sequence joins TRBV5-6 and TRBJ2-1; perhaps TRBD1 as D (6 bases). This CDR3 has 16 residues. Trimming removed 4 bases at V and 2 bases at J, with 16 bases between. The germline CDR1 and CDR2 sequences are SGHDT and YYEEEE. This chain's CDR3 is CASSLQTGYTYNEQFF. Written as DNA, the CDR3 is TGTGCCAGCAGCCTACAAACAGGGTACACCTACAATGAGCAGTTCTTC.

This clone has only one observation. The CDR3: CASRGRDRGTSEQYF. The DNA of the CDR3 is TGTGCCAGCAGAGGGCGGGACAGGGGCACAAGCGAGCAGTACTTC. This chain joins TRBV5-6 and TRBJ2-7; 10 positions agree with TRBD1. The CDR3 has 15 amino acids. Per germline, CDR1 SGHDT and CDR2 YYEEEE. After removal of 5 bases from V and 6 bases from J, the junction contained 11 bases not matched to a gene.

This clone was counted only a few times. This sequence joins TRBV9 and TRBJ2-7; 7 nucleotides line up with TRBD2. Germline V gene sequence: CDR1 SGDLS, CDR2 YYNGEE. The CDR3 runs 17 residues. The junction had 11 bases not matched to a gene; V was cut back by 0 bases and J by 2 bases. This CDR3 reads CASSVVGWAGATYEQYF. The CDR3 DNA reads TGTGCCAGCAGCGTAGTCGGTTGGGCGGGAGCGACCTACGAGCAGTACTTC. Variable domain in full (rest from reference TRBV9 and TRBJ2-7): DSGVTQTPKHLITATGQRVTLRCSPRSGDLSVYWYQQSLDQGLQFLIQYYNGEERAKGNILERFSAQQFPDLHSELNLSSLELGDSALYFCASSVVGWAGATYEQYFGPGTRLTVT.

In its sample, this clone was seen once. The chain is built from TRBV21-1 and TRBJ1-1. TRBV21-1 is a pseudogene segment. The CDR3 has 15 residues. The CDR3 region has the DNA TGTGCCAGCAGCCGGCGGAGGGCCATGAACACTGAAGCTTTCTTT. It encodes CASSRRRAMNTEAFF.

The V call is TRBV2, the J call TRBJ1-4; TRBD1 aligns across 9 bases. The CDR3 totals 16 residues. Germline trimming cut 5 bases from V and 4 bases from J; bases unmatched to any gene: 8. The germline V gene encodes CDR1 SNHLY and CDR2 FYNNEI. CDR3 in amino acids: CASSQVLGQGNEKLFF. CDR3 DNA sequence: TGTGCCAGCAGTCAAGTGTTGGGACAGGGTAATGAAAAACTGTTTTTT. The full variable domain, completed using reference TRBV2 and TRBJ1-4, is EPEVTQTPSHQVTQMGQEVILRCVPISNHLYFYWYRQILGQKVEFLVSFYNNEISEKSEIFDDQFSVERPDGSNFTLKIRSTKLEDSAMYFCASSQVLGQGNEKLFFGSGTQLSVL.

The genes are TRBV18 and TRBJ2-7, with 10 nucleotides matching TRBD2. The CDR3 is 15 amino acids. Germline loops: CDR1 KGHSH, CDR2 LQKENI. V gave up 6 bases and J gave up 0 bases; unmatched junction bases: 5. The CDR3 spells CASSPTSGNSYEQYF. As DNA, the CDR3 is TGTGCCAGCTCCCCCACTAGCGGGAACTCCTACGAGCAGTACTTC.

Turning to this clone: An end of the junction differs from the germline gene, which may be a read error. The rearrangement joins TRBV2 to TRBJ1-1; maybe TRBD1 (5 bases). CDR1 is SNHLY and CDR2 is FYNNEI in the germline V gene. This CDR3 is built from 15 residues. The DNA of the CDR3 is TGTGCCAGCAGTGAAGTTCAGGGCTCCCTGAGAACTCCGACTTTT. Protein product: CASSEVQGSLRTPTF.

The V and J genes are TRBV5-1 and TRBJ2-3; 7 bases are a match to TRBD1. The CDR3 length is 14 residues. Germline V gene data show CDR1 as SGHRS and CDR2 as YFSETQ. Losses at the gene ends were 4 bases for V and 4 bases for J; bases not matched to a gene: 6. CDR3 in DNA: TGCGCCAGCAGCACCCGGCAGGGGGCAGATACGCAGTATTTT. The encoded protein is CASSTRQGADTQYF.

This clone was counted ten times or more. The chain uses TRBV2 and TRBJ1-2; the D gene is possibly TRBD1 (5 bases). Germline V lookup: CDR1 SNHLY, CDR2 FYNNEI. The CDR3 loop spans 10 amino acids. V lost 8 bases and J lost 7, with 8 bases in between. The CDR3 is CASSDTGYTF. CDR3 nucleotides: TGTGCCAGCTCGGACACTGGCTACACCTTC.

This clone was observed once. The chain employs TRBV5-4 and TRBJ2-3, with D hard to call. Looked up from germline, CDR1 is SGHNT and CDR2 is YYREEE (reference sequence). V was pared by 1 base and J by 2 bases, with 8 bases between. The CDR3 covers 14 residues. The CDR3 loop reads CASSLFGPTDTQYF. The CDR3 DNA follows: TGTGCCAGCAGCTTGTTTGGGCCCACAGATACGCAGTATTTT.

V gene TRBV4-1 combines with J gene TRBJ1-1; no clear D gene. Germline V gene sequence: CDR1 MGHRA, CDR2 YSYEKL. With 2 bases removed from V and 9 bases from J, the gap between germline ends came to 13 bases. CDR3 length: 13 amino acids. The CDR3 here is CASSQNEVTKAFF. DNA for the CDR3: TGCGCCAGCAGCCAAAATGAGGTCACCAAAGCTTTCTTT.

Written as DNA, the CDR3 is TGTGCCAGCAGATTATCCCTTTCGGGGGGCCCAATCAATGAGCAGTTCTTC. Translated, it gives CASRLSLSGGPINEQFF. The chain links TRBV7-9 to TRBJ2-1; D is possibly TRBD2 (7 bases). This CDR3 has 17 residues. The V gene's germline CDR1 is SEHNR and CDR2 FQNEAQ (reference sequence). V was pared by 6 bases and J by 6 bases, with 24 bases between.

The chain uses TRBV3-1 (or the pseudogene TRBV3-2) and TRBJ2-2, with D hard to call. Trimming took 1 base from V and 1 from J, leaving 10 bases between them. The CDR3 covers 16 residues. The germline gives CDR1 LGHDT, CDR2 YNNKEL (reference sequence). In DNA, the CDR3 is TGTGCCAGCAGCCAAGGTATCACGGGGAACACCGGGGAGCTGTTTTTT. It yields the protein CASSQGITGNTGELFF.

The chain uses TRBV7-2 and TRBJ1-2; the match to TRBD1 covers 8 bases. V was clipped by 1 base and J by 7 bases; unmatched bases: 14. The germline V gene has CDR1 SGHTA and CDR2 FQGNSA. This CDR3 comprises 17 residues. The CDR3: CASSLVASPQGATGYTF. CDR3 bases: TGTGCCAGCAGCTTAGTAGCGAGCCCCCAGGGGGCGACTGGCTACACCTTC.

This clone appeared once. This sequence joins TRBV11-2 and TRBJ1-2; possibly TRBD1 for D (5 bases). Between the trimmed V and J ends, which lost 5 bases and 1 base, there was a span of 14 bases. Per the germline V gene, CDR1 is SGHAT and CDR2 is FQNNGV. This CDR3 is built from 15 residues. As DNA, the CDR3 is TGTGCCAGCAGCCCACGACAGTTGATTAACTATGGCTACACCTTC. It yields the protein CASSPRQLINYGYTF. The variable domain in full, completed from reference TRBV11-2 and TRBJ1-2, reads EAGVAQSPRYKIIEKRQSVAFWCNPISGHATLYWYQQILGQGPKLLIQFQNNGVVDDSQLPKDRFSAERLKGVDSTLKIQPAKLEDSAVYLCASSPRQLINYGYTFGSGTRLTVV.

A word on this clone: Other DNA sequences in this specimen translate into the identical CDR3. The J gene is TRBJ2-5, the V gene TRBV19; D might be TRBD2 (5 bases). The CDR3 sequence is 13 residues long. The germline V and J ends were trimmed by 4 bases and 1 base, with 7 bases remaining between them. CDR1 and CDR2 from the germline V gene are LNHDA and SQIVND (reference sequence). In DNA, the CDR3 is TGTGCCAGTAGTACGGGATCCCAAGAGACCCAGTACTTC. Translating gives CASSTGSQETQYF.

This clone was observed a few times. The V gene is TRBV19, the J gene TRBJ2-2; 9 bases are a match to TRBD1. CDR1 is LNHDA and CDR2 is SQIVND in the germline V gene (reference sequence). After removal of 6 bases from V and 3 bases from J, the junction contained 8 bases not matched to a gene. The CDR3 runs 16 residues. The CDR3 coding sequence is TGTGCCAGTAGGACGGGACAGGGATCGCACACCGGGGAGCTGTTTTTT. Its translation is CASRTGQGSHTGELFF.

V gene TRBV7-2 combines with J gene TRBJ1-1; TRBD1 might be the D (5 bases). Trimming stripped 1 base from V and 3 bases from J, with 12 bases between. CDR1 and CDR2 (germline): SGHTA, FQGNSA. The CDR3 has 15 residues. The CDR3 DNA reads TGTGCCAGCAGCTTAGTAGTGCAGGGCCACACTGAAGCTTTCTTT. Amino acids: CASSLVVQGHTEAFF.